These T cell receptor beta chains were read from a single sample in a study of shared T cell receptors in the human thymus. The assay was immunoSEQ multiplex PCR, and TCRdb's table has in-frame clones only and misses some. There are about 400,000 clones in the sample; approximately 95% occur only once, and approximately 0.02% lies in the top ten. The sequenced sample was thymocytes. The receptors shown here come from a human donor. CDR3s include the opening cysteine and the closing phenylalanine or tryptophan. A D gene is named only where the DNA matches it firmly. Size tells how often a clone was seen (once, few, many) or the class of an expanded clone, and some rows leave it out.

CDR3 protein: CASSDSRDSSGSVEQFF
CDR3 DNA: TGTGCCAGCAGTGACTCCAGAGACAGTAGCGGGAGTGTTGAGCAGTTCTTC
clone size: .
D gene: TRBD2
J gene: TRBJ2-1
V gene: TRBV6-4

CDR3 protein: CATSRDHPALEPFSTDTQYF
CDR3 DNA: TGTGCCACCAGCAGAGATCATCCGGCCCTAGAGCCTTTTAGCACAGATACGCAGTATTTT
clone size: .
D gene: .
J gene: TRBJ2-3
V gene: TRBV15

CDR3 protein: CARNRGYYGYTF
CDR3 DNA: TGTGCCAGGAACAGGGGGTACTATGGCTACACCTTC
clone size: .
D gene: TRBD1
J gene: TRBJ1-2
V gene: TRBV19

CDR3 protein: CASSGGREGRGTDTQYF
CDR3 DNA: TGTGCCAGCAGCGGGGGACGGGAGGGCCGCGGCACAGATACGCAGTATTTT
clone size: .
D gene: TRBD2
J gene: TRBJ2-3
V gene: TRBV28

CDR3 protein: CASSHKTCNQPQHF
CDR3 DNA: TGTGCCAGCAGCCATAAAACGTGCAATCAGCCCCAGCATTTT
clone size: .
D gene: .
J gene: TRBJ1-5
V gene: TRBV14

CDR3 protein: CASSGQRESYNEQFF
CDR3 DNA: TGTGCCAGCAGTGGACAGCGGGAGAGCTACAATGAGCAGTTCTTC
clone size: .
D gene: TRBD2
J gene: TRBJ2-1
V gene: TRBV27

CDR3 protein: CASSLRFHRGNTGELFF
CDR3 DNA: TGTGCCAGCAGCTTAAGATTCCACAGGGGAAATACCGGGGAGCTGTTTTTT
clone size: .
D gene: TRBD1
J gene: TRBJ2-2
V gene: TRBV7-3

CDR3 protein: CASSDTGVGNQPQHF
CDR3 DNA: TGTGCCAGCAGTGATACAGGCGTGGGCAATCAGCCCCAGCATTTT
clone size: once
D gene: .
J gene: TRBJ1-5
V gene: TRBV28

CDR3 protein: CASSQDPSGSTKCDTDTQYF
CDR3 DNA: TGCGCCAGCAGCCAAGACCCTAGCGGGAGTACGAAATGTGACACAGATACGCAGTATTTT
clone size: .
D gene: TRBD2
J gene: TRBJ2-3
V gene: TRBV4-3

CDR3 protein: CASSPLGRIQETQYF
CDR3 DNA: TGTGCCAGCAGTCCTCTTGGGCGGATTCAAGAGACCCAGTACTTC
clone size: few
D gene: .
J gene: TRBJ2-5
V gene: TRBV27